One sample yielded the 17 T cell receptor beta chains listed below, sequenced in a study of T cell responses to AZD1222 COVID-19 vaccine (dated by TCRdb to the early 2020s). In the paper's terms, the time point label means: about 28 days (+/-7) after the second vaccine dose. Reading the label with the study, this specimen's treatment or condition is: meningococcal conjugate vaccine given as trial control. The library was prepared using the immunoSEQ multiplex PCR assay. Held by TCRdb, this immuneACCESS table contains in-frame sequences only and omits some clones. Under half of the omission traces to an unresolved V gene where checked; the cause of the rest is unknown. The sample yields 200,000 to 250,000 clones; around 94% were counted once. Approximately 1.7% of the sample is held by the ten biggest clonotypes. The sequencing used peripheral blood, collected 28 days after the second dose of the MenACWY control vaccine. The receptors shown here come from an adult who received the MenACWY meningococcal vaccine as a control.

V gene TRBV3-1 (or the pseudogene TRBV3-2) combines with J gene TRBJ2-3; 8 positions match TRBD2. The CDR3 is made up of 18 amino acids. V was clipped by 6 bases and J by 5 bases; unmatched bases: 19. CDR1 and CDR2 from the germline V gene are LGHDT and YNNKEL (reference sequence). CDR3 sequence (DNA): TGTGCCAGCAGGAACACCCTCACAGCGGGAGTGAGTGGAGATACGCAGTATTTT. This translates into CASRNTLTAGVSGDTQYF.

The chain uses TRBV6-5 and TRBJ1-6, with D possibly matching TRBD1 (6 bases). This CDR3 has 16 amino acids. V was trimmed by 0 bases and J by 10 bases, leaving 16 bases between them. CDR1 and CDR2 (germline): MNHEY, SVGAGI. CDR3: CASSYSSGGGRSPLHF. The CDR3 DNA reads TGTGCCAGCAGTTACTCGAGTGGGGGCGGGAGGTCACCCCTCCACTTT.

The chain has TRBV9 and TRBJ2-7; D remains ambiguous. Trimming left V 0 bases short and J 5 bases short, with 9 bases between. The germline V gene encodes CDR1 SGDLS and CDR2 YYNGEE. CDR3 size: 13 residues. CDR3 region: CASSVGENNEQYF. The CDR3 bases are TGTGCCAGCAGCGTAGGAGAAAACAACGAGCAGTACTTC.

CDR3 in amino acids: CASSLIRVEENEKLFF. The CDR3 coding sequence is TGTGCCAGCAGTCTAATCAGGGTAGAGGAAAATGAAAAACTGTTTTTT. The chain employs TRBV6-2 or TRBV6-3 and TRBJ1-4; a possible D gene is TRBD1 (5 bases). CDR1 and CDR2 from the germline V gene are MNHEY and SVGEGT. The CDR3 runs to 16 residues. Trimming pared 5 bases from V and 5 bases from J, leaving 18 bases between.

The chain carries TRBV19 and TRBJ2-2; D is uncertain. This CDR3 is built from 13 residues. V was shortened by 5 bases and J by 5 bases, with 9 bases between the two germline ends. CDR1 is LNHDA, CDR2 SQIVND, per germline (reference sequence). DNA of the CDR3: TGTGCCAGTAGTCTTCTTATAACCGGGGAGCTGTTTTTT. Its protein is CASSLLITGELFF.

This clone was observed a single time. This rearrangement joins TRBV7-2 to TRBJ1-5; D perhaps matches TRBD1 (5 bases). Germline CDR1 is SGHTA and CDR2 is FQGNSA. Trimming left V 8 bases short and J 3 bases short, with 14 bases between. CDR3 length: 14 amino acids. CDR3 bases: TGTGCCAGCGCATGGGGCGGCCCCAATCAGCCCCAGCATTTT. Its translation is CASAWGGPNQPQHF.

The chain uses TRBV5-8 and TRBJ2-7; D gene uncertain. CDR3 length equals 14 residues. V dropped 1 base and J dropped 4 bases, with 12 bases sitting between them. Germline lookup yields CDR1 SGHTS and CDR2 YDEGEE. The CDR3 reads CASSLSVLRYEQYF. The CDR3 DNA reads as TGTGCCAGCAGCTTGAGTGTACTGAGATACGAGCAGTACTTC.

This chain connects TRBV30 to TRBJ2-1, with no clear D. From germline, CDR1 is GTSNPN and CDR2 SVGIG (reference sequence). This CDR3 contains 13 residues. Trimming pared 5 bases from V and 1 base from J, leaving 9 bases between. Here the CDR3 DNA reads TGTGCCTGGTTAAGGGCTTCCTACAATGAGCAGTTCTTC. It codes for CAWLRASYNEQFF.

This sequence joins TRBV7-8 and TRBJ2-7, with D perhaps matching TRBD2 (5 bases). The CDR3 has 13 residues. Between the trimmed V and J ends, which lost 1 base and 4 bases, there was a span of 8 bases. CDR1 is SGHVS and CDR2 is FQNEAQ in the germline V gene. The CDR3 nucleotides are TGTGCCAGCAGCTTAGAGCCGGGGTACGAGCAGTACTTC. This sequence encodes CASSLEPGYEQYF.

V usage is TRBV28 and J usage is TRBJ2-6; 8 bases map to TRBD2. Unmatched junction bases numbered 3, after V lost 8 bases and J lost 0 bases. Per the germline V gene, CDR1 is MDHEN and CDR2 is SYDVKM. CDR3 size: 15 residues. This CDR3 reads CASVAGGSGANVLTF. The DNA for the CDR3 is TGTGCCAGCGTCGCGGGGGGCTCTGGGGCCAACGTCCTGACTTTC.

This chain connects TRBV4-2 to TRBJ1-2; D gene uncertain. CDR1 is LGHNA and CDR2 is YNFKEQ in the germline V gene. V was shortened by 9 bases and J by 3 bases, with 17 bases between the two germline ends. The CDR3 contains 14 residues. The CDR3 region has the DNA TGTGCCAGTGGCCGGCCTCCTAGGGACTATGGCTACACCTTC. Translation: CASGRPPRDYGYTF.

The V and J genes are TRBV10-2 and TRBJ2-3; 11 positions agree with TRBD2. V shed 4 bases and J 2 bases; nucleotides not matched to a gene: 17. This CDR3 comprises 20 residues. The germline V gene encodes CDR1 WSHSY and CDR2 SAAADI. In DNA, the CDR3 is TGCGCCAGCAGTGCATGGGCGGGACTAGCGGACACCAGAACCACAGATACGCAGTATTTT. This sequence encodes CASSAWAGLADTRTTDTQYF.

This rearrangement joins TRBV28 to TRBJ2-7; no firm D call. CDR3 size: 12 residues. Germline V gene sequence: CDR1 MDHEN, CDR2 SYDVKM. Trimming pared 5 bases from V and 12 bases from J, leaving 17 bases between. CDR3 residues: CASSQGFFLWYF. DNA of the CDR3: TGTGCCAGCAGTCAAGGGTTTTTTCTATGGTACTTC.

As DNA, the CDR3 is TGTGCCAGTAGTAAGGACAGAGCCCAGGCAACTAATGAAAAACTGTTTTTT. Its protein product is CASSKDRAQATNEKLFF. This chain joins TRBV19 and TRBJ1-4; possibly TRBD1 for D (6 bases). Germline V gene sequence: CDR1 LNHDA, CDR2 SQIVND (reference sequence). V lost 4 bases and J lost 0, with 15 bases in between. The CDR3 is made up of 17 amino acids.

The chain couples TRBV6-1 to TRBJ1-1; a possible D gene is TRBD1 (5 bases). Between the trimmed V and J ends, which lost 3 bases and 6 bases, there was a span of 17 bases. From germline, CDR1 is MNHNS and CDR2 SASEGT. This CDR3 has 15 residues. The CDR3 nucleotides are TGTGCCAGCAGTGACCACACCCGGGGGGGACCTGAAGCTTTCTTT. Its protein is CASSDHTRGGPEAFF.

The rearrangement joins TRBV7-2 to TRBJ2-1; weak D call: TRBD2 (6 bases). The CDR3 covers 13 residues. The germline gives CDR1 SGHTA, CDR2 FQGNSA. Trimming shortened V by 7 bases and J by 6 bases, and 13 bases separated the two germline ends. The DNA for the CDR3 is TGTGCCAGCACCAGCCCGACTAGCAATGAGCAGTTCTTC. This codes for CASTSPTSNEQFF.

The rearrangement joins TRBV5-1 to TRBJ2-3; no clear D. This CDR3 region has 14 residues. Germline V gives CDR1 SGHRS, CDR2 YFSETQ. Trimming pared 1 base from V and 2 bases from J, leaving 8 bases between. The chain's CDR3 is CASSLILDTDTQYF. As DNA, the CDR3 is TGCGCCAGCAGCTTGATCTTGGACACAGATACGCAGTATTTT.